These 5 T cell receptor beta chains originate from one sample sequenced in a study of T cells in Graves' hyperthyroidism and ophthalmopathy. TCR beta CDR3 region amplification was performed from RNA transcripts. First-round RT-PCR of the TCR CDR3 relied on the HTBI primer set. TCRdb redid the calling of the multiplex PCR reads with MiXCR, one entry per CDR3 protein. The sample includes about 500,000 distinct CDR3 sequences, around 16% of them seen just once. Sequencing was performed on blood. The source is a woman aged 25-40 years with Graves' ophthalmopathy.

The chain links TRBV20-1 to TRBJ2-7; D is possibly TRBD1 (6 bases). Germline CDR1 and CDR2: DFQATT and SNEGSKA (reference sequence). The CDR3 is made up of 12 amino acids. The ends were cut back, 4 bases at V and 3 bases at J, with 10 bases in the middle. The chain's CDR3 is CSATPGDYEQYF. CDR3 nucleotide sequence: TGCAGTGCTACCCCAGGGGACTACGAGCAGTACTTC.

In this sample, this clonotype turned up a few times. The V call is TRBV30, the J call TRBJ2-2; TRBD2 matches at 7 bases. J gave up 3 bases and V 0 bases, and 4 bases lay outside the gene matches. The germline gives CDR1 GTSNPN, CDR2 SVGIG (reference sequence). CDR3 length: 15 residues. This chain's CDR3 is CAWSVGGDDTGELFF. The CDR3 DNA reads TGTGCCTGGAGTGTGGGGGGGGACGACACCGGGGAGCTGTTTTTT.

The sample holds a few counts of this clonotype. The chain joins TRBV4-2 to TRBJ2-1, with TRBD2 matching over 12 bases. This CDR3 has 15 residues. Unmatched junction bases numbered 4, after V lost 3 bases and J lost 7 bases. Germline lookup yields CDR1 LGHNA and CDR2 YNFKEQ. In DNA, the CDR3 is TGTGCCAGCAGCCATCTAGCGGGAGGGGATAATGAGCAGTTCTTC. Its translation: CASSHLAGGDNEQFF.

There are a few counts of this clonotype. This chain connects TRBV6-2 or TRBV6-3 to TRBJ2-3; 9 bases are a match to TRBD2. The CDR3 runs 18 residues. Per the germline V gene, CDR1 is MNHEY and CDR2 is SVGEGT. The V and J ends lost 0 bases and 4 bases, in that order; junction bases with no gene match: 11. The CDR3 loop reads CASSYSKKGLAGPDTQYF. CDR3 nucleotide sequence: TGTGCCAGCAGTTACTCAAAAAAGGGGCTAGCGGGACCAGATACGCAGTATTTT.

This chain links TRBV29-1 with TRBJ1-1; D is perhaps TRBD1 (5 bases). The CDR3 is 11 residues long. The germline CDR1 and CDR2 sequences are SQVTM and ANQGSEA. The ends were cut back, 6 bases at V and 5 bases at J, with 10 bases in the middle. DNA for the CDR3: TGCAGCGTCTTTGACAGTACTGAAGCTTTCTTT. Translating it yields CSVFDSTEAFF.